These 25 T cell receptor beta chains originate from one sample sequenced in a study of blood T cell repertoires in COVID-19. Method: immunoSEQ multiplex PCR; TCRdb's copy keeps in-frame clones and lacks some. The sample contains roughly 360,000 clones, roughly 90% of which appear only once. The source material was PBMCs or T cells enriched from blood (not recorded which). These receptors were obtained from a young woman with acute COVID-19.

The rearrangement uses TRBV6-5 and TRBJ2-2; D perhaps matches TRBD1 (6 bases). The CDR3 is 14 residues long. With 6 bases removed from V and 3 bases from J, the gap between germline ends came to 11 bases. Germline assignment: CDR1 MNHEY and CDR2 SVGAGI. CDR3: CASRVGHHTGELFF. The CDR3, as DNA: TGTGCCAGCAGGGTGGGACATCACACCGGGGAGCTGTTTTTT.

V usage is TRBV7-9 and J usage is TRBJ2-5, with 11 positions matching TRBD1. The germline CDR1 and CDR2 sequences are SEHNR and FQNEAQ (reference sequence). CDR3 size: 16 residues. Losses at the gene ends were 2 bases for V and 5 bases for J; bases not matched to a gene: 7. In DNA form, the CDR3 reads TGTGCCAGCAGCTTAAACCGGGACAGGGGGATCGAGACCCAGTACTTC. Its protein product is CASSLNRDRGIETQYF.

This sequence joins TRBV2 and TRBJ1-5, with 8 nucleotides matching TRBD1. Losses at the gene ends were 7 bases for V and 0 bases for J; bases not matched to a gene: 2. Looked up from germline, CDR1 is SNHLY and CDR2 is FYNNEI. The CDR3 contains 14 residues. In DNA, the CDR3 is TGTGCCAGCACCGGACAGGGTAGCAATCAGCCCCAGCATTTT. This translates into CASTGQGSNQPQHF.

V usage is TRBV29-1 and J usage is TRBJ1-4; 8 nucleotides agree with TRBD1. The CDR3 extends over 13 amino acids. Germline CDR1 reads SQVTM; CDR2 reads ANQGSEA. V dropped 6 bases and J dropped 8; count of bases not matched to a gene: 8. The CDR3 DNA is TGCAGCGTCCTAGGACAGGGTGGGGAAAAACTGTTTTTT. Translating gives CSVLGQGGEKLFF. Based on the CDR3 plus reference TRBV29-1 and TRBJ1-4, the full variable domain is SAVISQKPSRDICQRGTSLTIQCQVDSQVTMMFWYRQQPGQSLTLIATANQGSEATYESGFVIDKFPISRPNLTFSTLTVSNMSPEDSSIYLCSVLGQGGEKLFFGSGTQLSVL.

The chain recombines TRBV24-1 with TRBJ2-1, with 7 bases aligning to TRBD1. The CDR3 is 21 residues long. Germline CDR1 is KGHDR and CDR2 is SFDVKD. V dropped 7 bases and J dropped 0; count of bases not matched to a gene: 23. The CDR3 nucleotides are TGTGCCACCAGCGACCCGACGAAGACGACAGGGAAGCCCTCCTCCTACAATGAGCAGTTCTTC. It encodes CATSDPTKTTGKPSSYNEQFF.

CDR3 in amino acids: CASSNRQGENEKLFF. The DNA for the CDR3 is TGTGCCAGCAGTAACCGACAGGGGGAAAATGAAAAACTGTTTTTT. The chain links TRBV6-5 to TRBJ1-4; 9 nucleotides align to TRBD1. Germline V gene lookup returns CDR1 MNHEY and CDR2 SVGAGI. After removal of 5 bases from V and 5 bases from J, the junction contained 6 bases not matched to a gene. The CDR3 loop spans 15 amino acids.

The V gene is TRBV27, the J gene TRBJ1-1; 10 bases agree with TRBD1. The CDR3 is made up of 16 amino acids. V shed 5 bases and J 1 base; nucleotides not matched to a gene: 7. The germline CDR1 and CDR2 sequences are MNHEY and SMNVEV (reference sequence). CDR3 sequence: CASSPNRDRGNTEAFF. The CDR3 region has the DNA TGTGCCAGCAGTCCAAACAGGGACAGGGGGAACACTGAAGCTTTCTTT.

This clone was observed once. This chain links TRBV5-1 with TRBJ2-3; TRBD1 agrees at 8 bases. Trimming took 0 bases from V and 1 from J; bases not matched to a gene: 7. CDR1 is SGHRS, CDR2 YFSETQ, per germline. This CDR3 comprises 17 residues. The CDR3 region is CASSLAGRGQGTDTQYF. CDR3 in DNA: TGCGCCAGCAGCTTGGCGGGTAGGGGACAGGGCACAGATACGCAGTATTTT.

The gene calls are TRBV7-9 and TRBJ2-7; D might be TRBD2 (5 bases). The germline CDR1 and CDR2 sequences are SEHNR and FQNEAQ (reference sequence). This CDR3 has 12 residues. The V end was cut by 11 bases, the J end by 0 bases, with 11 bases between. The CDR3 reads CAAGRLSYEQYF. Here the CDR3 DNA reads TGTGCCGCTGGGAGACTCTCCTACGAGCAGTACTTC.

The CDR3 coding sequence is TGCAGCGTTGAGCTCCAGACAGGGGGGTCCTACGAGCAGTACTTC. Protein: CSVELQTGGSYEQYF. The chain uses TRBV29-1 and TRBJ2-7; 9 nucleotides match TRBD1. The CDR3 length is 15 residues. Germline lookup yields CDR1 SQVTM and CDR2 ANQGSEA. J was trimmed by 1 base and V by 3 bases; bases with no gene match: 7.

The chain is built from TRBV18 and TRBJ1-1, with a tentative D call TRBD1 (5 bases). The germline CDR1 and CDR2 sequences are KGHSH and LQKENI. V lost 1 base and J 1 base, leaving 10 bases between the germline ends. This CDR3 has 15 residues. The DNA of the CDR3 is TGTGCCAGCTCACCACAGACAGTAACGAACACTGAAGCTTTCTTT. Its protein is CASSPQTVTNTEAFF.

V usage is TRBV23-1 and J usage is TRBJ2-7; 8 nucleotides line up with TRBD2. TRBV23-1 is recorded as an ORF, its role being uncertain. The trim removed 6 bases at V and 1 base at J, leaving 17 bases unmatched. This CDR3 has 18 amino acids. The CDR3 region is CASRLGKFGGRWSYEQYF. In DNA form, the CDR3 reads TGCGCCAGCAGACTCGGAAAGTTCGGCGGGAGGTGGTCCTACGAGCAGTACTTC.

The chain employs TRBV11-3 and TRBJ1-1; perhaps TRBD1 as D (6 bases). The V end lost 5 bases, the J end lost 4 bases, and 11 bases lay between the germline ends. This CDR3 is 13 amino acids long. The germline V gene has CDR1 SGHNT and CDR2 YENEEA. The CDR3 is CASSPTGITEAFF. The DNA for the CDR3 is TGTGCCAGCAGCCCCACAGGGATCACTGAAGCTTTCTTT.

This chain connects TRBV5-5 to TRBJ2-7; tentatively, D is TRBD1 (5 bases). The CDR3 is made up of 13 amino acids. CDR1 SGHKS and CDR2 YYEKEE come from the germline V gene (reference sequence). The V gene lost 2 bases and the J gene lost 3 bases, with 9 bases spanning the gap. DNA for the CDR3: TGTGCCAGCAGCTTCCAGGGAATCTACGAGCAGTACTTC. This encodes CASSFQGIYEQYF.

This sequence joins TRBV2 and TRBJ1-4; 7 nucleotides line up with TRBD1. Germline V CDR1 and CDR2: SNHLY, FYNNEI. The CDR3 has 16 amino acids. Trimming removed 4 bases from V and 7 bases from J; junction bases left unmatched: 12. CDR3 region: CASSVEGAVSGEKLFF. In nucleotides, the CDR3 is TGTGCCAGCAGTGTTGAGGGGGCGGTTTCGGGTGAAAAACTGTTTTTT.

This clone was seen a single time. DNA of the CDR3: TGTGCCAGCAGCTTAGCCACGAGGTTCTTTGTGGCCGGGGAGCTGTTTTTT. Translation gives CASSLATRFFVAGELFF. This chain uses TRBV7-2 with TRBJ2-2; D remains ambiguous. CDR1 SGHTA and CDR2 FQGNSA come from the germline V gene. CDR3 length equals 17 residues. Trimming cost V 0 bases and J 6 bases, with 17 bases left between them.

V and J are TRBV2 and TRBJ1-6; 9 bases fit TRBD1. CDR1 is SNHLY and CDR2 is FYNNEI in the germline V gene. The CDR3 covers 14 residues. The J segment lost 7 bases and the V segment lost 6 bases, leaving 4 bases of the junction unmatched. The CDR3: CASSTGQGNSPLHF. For the CDR3, the DNA is TGTGCCAGCAGCACGGGACAGGGCAATTCACCCCTCCACTTT.

The rearrangement links TRBV2 to TRBJ2-5, with 7 bases identical to TRBD2. The V segment lost 3 bases and the J segment 6 bases; nucleotides outside the gene matches: 10. This CDR3 is built from 15 residues. Germline-derived CDR1 and CDR2 are SNHLY and FYNNEI. CDR3 in amino acids: CASSESGVVRKTQYF. The CDR3 bases are TGTGCCAGCAGTGAGAGCGGGGTAGTAAGAAAGACCCAGTACTTC.

The table lists this clone with a count of one. V is TRBV7-8 and J is TRBJ1-1; no reliable D call. The V and J ends lost 3 bases and 5 bases respectively, with 16 bases between them. The CDR3 is made up of 15 amino acids. In germline, CDR1 is SGHVS, CDR2 FQNEAQ. The CDR3 sequence: CASSLRVGVTTEAFF. CDR3 sequence (DNA): TGTGCCAGCAGCTTGAGGGTTGGGGTTACGACTGAAGCTTTCTTT.

The J gene is TRBJ2-3, the V gene TRBV7-9; TRBD1 aligns across 10 bases. V shed 2 bases, J shed 5 bases, and the junction held 7 bases outside the gene matches. The CDR3 runs to 16 residues. Germline V lookup: CDR1 SEHNR, CDR2 FQNEAQ (reference sequence). The CDR3 bases are TGTGCCAGCAGCTTAATGGGGACAGGGGCCTTAGATACGCAGTATTTT. As protein: CASSLMGTGALDTQYF. Together with reference TRBV7-9 and TRBJ2-3, the CDR3 gives the full variable domain: DTGVSQNPRHKITKRGQNVTFRCDPISEHNRLYWYRQTLGQGPEFLTYFQNEAQLEKSRLLSDRFSAERPKGSFSTLEIQRTEQGDSAMYLCASSLMGTGALDTQYFGPGTRLTVL.

The chain recombines TRBV30 with TRBJ1-3; D not certain. Germline-derived CDR1 and CDR2 are GTSNPN and SVGIG (reference sequence). The V and J ends lost 2 bases and 0 bases respectively, with 5 bases between them. The CDR3 totals 13 residues. The CDR3 is CAWSTSSGNTIYF. CDR3 bases: TGTGCCTGGAGTACCAGCTCTGGAAACACCATATATTTT.

The CDR3 reads CASSLRTYGYTF. The DNA of the CDR3 is TGTGCCAGCAGCCTGCGAACCTATGGCTACACCTTC. This sequence joins TRBV12-3 or TRBV12-4 and TRBJ1-2; D remains ambiguous. This CDR3 comprises 12 residues. V gave up 6 bases and J gave up 4 bases, with 9 bases separating them.

The chain joins TRBV7-2 to TRBJ2-3; TRBD2 agrees at 11 bases. After removal of 5 bases from V and 0 bases from J, the junction contained 4 bases not matched to a gene. CDR1 and CDR2 from the germline V gene are SGHTA and FQGNSA. The CDR3 totals 16 residues. The CDR3 DNA reads as TGTGCCAGCAGCCCGTTAGCGGGGGGGAGCACAGATACGCAGTATTTT. Protein: CASSPLAGGSTDTQYF.

This rearrangement joins TRBV7-3 to TRBJ2-1; D gene ambiguous. The V gene's germline CDR1 is SGHTA and CDR2 FQGTGA. Trimming pared 1 base from V and 5 bases from J, leaving 9 bases between. This CDR3 contains 14 residues. CDR3 protein: CASSLIGRHNEQFF. The CDR3 DNA reads TGTGCCAGCAGCTTAATCGGCAGGCACAATGAGCAGTTCTTC.

A single count supports this clone. In nucleotides, the CDR3 is TGCGCCAGCAGGACAGGGCTAGAGGGCTACACCTTC. Protein product: CASRTGLEGYTF. This chain connects TRBV10-2 to TRBJ1-2; TRBD1 matches at 7 bases. The V gene's germline CDR1 is WSHSY and CDR2 SAAADI. The CDR3 runs 12 residues. Unmatched junction bases numbered 6, after V lost 6 bases and J lost 8 bases.